The next 20 T cell receptor beta chains were all read from a single sample in a study of Graves' ophthalmopathy and Graves' hyperthyroidism. Transcripts of RNA were the source for amplifying TCR beta CDR3 regions. RT-PCR in the first round used HTBI primers; a second-round multiplex PCR followed. TCRdb processed the multiplex PCR reads anew with MiXCR; each CDR3 protein has one entry. The sample lists about 660,000 distinct CDR3 sequences; 35% to 50% were seen once. The sample consisted of peripheral blood. The receptor source for this set is an adult man with Graves' ophthalmopathy.

This clonotype was observed many times. The V call is TRBV15, the J call TRBJ1-5; tentative D call: TRBD1 (5 bases). V lost 1 base to trimming and J lost 1 base, with 8 bases between them. This CDR3 has 15 residues. Germline CDR1 is LNHNV and CDR2 is YYDKDF (reference sequence). In DNA form, the CDR3 reads TGTGCCACCAGCAGAGGGAGGGACAGCAATCAGCCCCAGCATTTT. Amino acids: CATSRGRDSNQPQHF.

The chain is built from TRBV7-3 and TRBJ1-5, with 7 bases aligning to TRBD1. Germline loops: CDR1 SGHTA, CDR2 FQGTGA. The CDR3 runs 11 residues. The trim removed 2 bases at V and 14 bases at J, leaving 3 bases unmatched. The CDR3 DNA reads TGTGCCAGCAGCTTAGGAGGGGGCGAGCATTTT. This translates into CASSLGGGEHF.

This clonotype appeared many times. The chain uses TRBV5-1 and TRBJ2-5; a weak D match, TRBD1 (5 bases). Between the trimmed V and J ends, which lost 0 bases and 0 bases, there was a span of 9 bases. Looked up from germline, CDR1 is SGHRS and CDR2 is YFSETQ. The CDR3 covers 15 residues. The CDR3 coding sequence is TGCGCCAGCAGCTTGGGACAGACTTACCAAGAGACCCAGTACTTC. It codes for CASSLGQTYQETQYF.

Turning to this clonotype: An end of the junction does not agree with germline; a read error may underlie this. This chain connects TRBV6-1 to TRBJ2-5; 11 bases map to TRBD2. The length of the CDR3 is 14 residues. Germline values: CDR1 MNHNS, CDR2 SASEGT. This CDR3 reads CASRGTSGKEAQYF. The CDR3 region has the DNA TGTGCCAGCAGAGGGACTAGCGGTAAAGAGGCCCAGTACTTC.

In its sample, this clonotype was seen a few times. The rearrangement links TRBV2 to TRBJ2-1, with a weak D call TRBD1 (6 bases). The CDR3 totals 14 residues. V lost 3 bases and J lost 8, with 14 bases in between. Per the germline V gene, CDR1 is SNHLY and CDR2 is FYNNEI. The DNA for the CDR3 is TGTGCCAGCAGTGACAGGGGAAGAGCCGATGAGCAGTTCTTC. Its protein product is CASSDRGRADEQFF.

This clonotype was recorded many times. The V and J genes are TRBV20-1 and TRBJ2-7, with TRBD1 matching over 7 bases. Germline lookup yields CDR1 DFQATT and CDR2 SNEGSKA (reference sequence). The V and J ends lost 3 bases and 4 bases, in that order; junction bases with no gene match: 12. The CDR3 has 15 residues. The chain's CDR3 is CSASAAGTDTYEQYF. CDR3 in DNA: TGCAGTGCTAGCGCCGCCGGGACAGATACATACGAGCAGTACTTC.

On this clonotype: Given the absence of the conserved phenylalanine or tryptophan at the CDR3 end, a read error is likely. The limits of the CDR3 on the DNA are not certain, so only TCRdb's listed CDR3 is given. This chain's CDR3 is CATSRAEGGQNT. The chain uses TRBV15 and TRBJ2-5; the table's D call, TRBD1, was not checked against the DNA. Inclusive of both ends, the CDR3 amounts to 12 amino acids. Germline V lookup: CDR1 LNHNV, CDR2 YYDKDF (reference sequence).

This clonotype was observed at least ten times. The J gene is TRBJ1-6, the V gene TRBV2; D is unclear. Trimming took off 6 bases at V and 11 bases at J, with 17 bases between the two ends. Germline V gene lookup returns CDR1 SNHLY and CDR2 FYNNEI. The CDR3 is made up of 14 amino acids. The CDR3 loop is CASSLDPSTTPLHF. The CDR3 DNA is TGTGCCAGCAGCTTAGACCCCTCAACGACACCCCTCCACTTT.

J is TRBJ2-7 and V is TRBV5-6, with 10 bases that match TRBD1. V gave up 4 bases and J gave up 5 bases; unmatched junction bases: 6. CDR3 length equals 14 residues. Per germline, CDR1 SGHDT and CDR2 YYEEEE. CDR3 sequence: CASSHRDRGHEQYF. Written as DNA, the CDR3 is TGTGCCAGCAGCCACCGGGACAGGGGCCACGAGCAGTACTTC. The full variable domain, in which reference TRBV5-6 and TRBJ2-7 provide the parts outside the CDR3, is DAGVTQSPTHLIKTRGQQVTLRCSPKSGHDTVSWYQQALGQGPQFIFQYYEEEERQRGNFPDRFSGHQFPNYSSELNVNALLLGDSALYLCASSHRDRGHEQYFGPGTRLTVT.

Comment on this clonotype: With a much larger clone just one base away, this may be a read error. In nucleotides, the CDR3 is TGTGCCAGCAGGAGGGACCGAAGCTCCCATAATTCACCCCTCCACTTT. Residues: CASRRDRSSHNSPLHF. V is TRBV9 and J is TRBJ1-6; D is perhaps TRBD1 (5 bases). The germline V gene has CDR1 SGDLS and CDR2 YYNGEE. This CDR3 contains 16 residues.

CDR3 amino acids: CASSNNLTGRKLAYEQYF. The DNA for the CDR3 is TGTGCCAGCAGCAACAACCTGACAGGGAGAAAACTAGCTTACGAGCAGTACTTC. V gene TRBV7-3 combines with J gene TRBJ2-7; tentatively, D is TRBD1 (7 bases). V dropped 5 bases and J dropped 4 bases, with 27 bases sitting between them. The CDR3 has 18 residues. Germline V lookup: CDR1 SGHTA, CDR2 FQGTGA.

In this sample, this clonotype turned up a few times. The rearrangement links TRBV3-1 to TRBJ2-7, with 10 bases that match TRBD2. CDR1 is LGHDT, CDR2 YNNKEL, per germline (reference sequence). The CDR3 extends over 16 amino acids. The V gene end was trimmed by 1 base and the J gene end by 4 bases; junction bases not matched to a gene: 7. The CDR3 spells CASSQGGGLARYEQYF. The CDR3, as DNA: TGTGCCAGCAGCCAAGGAGGGGGACTAGCGCGTTACGAGCAGTACTTC.

This clonotype has more than one count but fewer than ten. V and J are TRBV6-5 and TRBJ2-2; 7 nucleotides agree with TRBD1. The CDR3 runs to 14 residues. V lost 6 bases and J lost 6; bases outside the gene matches: 7. Germline loops: CDR1 MNHEY, CDR2 SVGAGI. CDR3 bases: TGTGCCAGCAGGAGGGACAGCGGCCCCGGGGAGCTGTTTTTT. This gives the protein CASRRDSGPGELFF.

This clonotype was seen a few times. Relative to the germline gene, one junction end is altered; a read error may explain this. The chain has TRBV10-3 and TRBJ1-1; a weak D match, TRBD1 (6 bases). Germline CDR1 ENHRY, CDR2 SYGVKD. The CDR3 has 12 amino acids. The CDR3 is CASSGRGPEAFF. CDR3 in DNA: TGTGCCAGCAGTGGCCGGGGGCCCGAAGCTTTCTTT.

This clonotype was seen a few times. V and J are TRBV20-1 and TRBJ1-2; a weak D match, TRBD1 (5 bases). The CDR3 is 14 amino acids. CDR1 and CDR2 (germline): DFQATT, SNEGSKA (reference sequence). The germline V and J ends were trimmed by 0 bases and 6 bases, with 14 bases remaining between them. The CDR3 DNA sequence: TGCAGTGCTAGAGATTCTTGGGGACCAGATGGCTACACCTTC. Translated, it gives CSARDSWGPDGYTF.

This chain joins TRBV24-1 and TRBJ2-1, with TRBD1 matching 9 bases. This CDR3 has 15 residues. Trimming removed 5 bases from V and 4 bases from J; junction bases left unmatched: 5. Germline V gene data show CDR1 as KGHDR and CDR2 as SFDVKD. The CDR3 nucleotides are TGTGCCACCAGTGCGGGGACAGGGTTATACAATGAGCAGTTCTTC. The encoded protein is CATSAGTGLYNEQFF.

This rearrangement joins TRBV19 to TRBJ2-2; D remains ambiguous. Germline CDR1 reads LNHDA; CDR2 reads SQIVND (reference sequence). The V end lost 3 bases, the J end lost 0 bases, and 11 bases lay between the germline ends. The CDR3 contains 16 residues. CDR3 DNA: TGTGCCAGTAGTATCGATAACCCCCCGAACACCGGGGAGCTGTTTTTT. Protein sequence: CASSIDNPPNTGELFF.

The chain joins TRBV5-4 to TRBJ2-5; 13 bases line up with TRBD2. This CDR3 region has 17 residues. V lost 0 bases to trimming and J lost 0 bases; unmatched junction nucleotides: 2. CDR1 and CDR2 (germline): SGHNT, YYREEE (reference sequence). The DNA of the CDR3 is TGTGCCAGCAGCTTGGCAGGGACTAGCGGGAACCAAGAGACCCAGTACTTC. As protein: CASSLAGTSGNQETQYF.

V usage is TRBV7-9 and J usage is TRBJ1-2; 7 bases agree with TRBD1. V trimming: 7 bases; J trimming: 3 bases; junction bases outside the gene matches: 14. CDR3 length: 16 residues. Germline V gives CDR1 SEHNR, CDR2 FQNEAQ (reference sequence). Here the CDR3 reads CASKQLRDSHYYGYTF. DNA for the CDR3: TGTGCCAGCAAGCAACTCCGGGACAGCCACTACTATGGCTACACCTTC.

This clonotype was seen repeatedly, ten times or more. The chain joins TRBV5-6 to TRBJ2-7, with D perhaps TRBD1 (6 bases). CDR3 length: 14 amino acids. The germline V gene has CDR1 SGHDT and CDR2 YYEEEE. V dropped 2 bases and J dropped 4 bases, with 13 bases sitting between them. The CDR3, as DNA: TGTGCCAGCAGCTTCGGGACACCAAAATACGAGCAGTACTTC. As protein: CASSFGTPKYEQYF.